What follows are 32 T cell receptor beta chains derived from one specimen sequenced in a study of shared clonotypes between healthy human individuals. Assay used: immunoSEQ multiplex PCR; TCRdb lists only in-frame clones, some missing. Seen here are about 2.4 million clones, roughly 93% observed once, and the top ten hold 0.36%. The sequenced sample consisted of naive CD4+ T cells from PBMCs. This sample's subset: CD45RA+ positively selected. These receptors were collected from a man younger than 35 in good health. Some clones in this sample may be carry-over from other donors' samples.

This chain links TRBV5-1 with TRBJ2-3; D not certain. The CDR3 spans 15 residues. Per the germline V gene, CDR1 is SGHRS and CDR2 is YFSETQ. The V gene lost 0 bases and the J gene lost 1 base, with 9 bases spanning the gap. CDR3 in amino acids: CASSLAGYGTDTQYF. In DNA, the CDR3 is TGCGCCAGCAGCTTGGCAGGTTACGGCACAGATACGCAGTATTTT.

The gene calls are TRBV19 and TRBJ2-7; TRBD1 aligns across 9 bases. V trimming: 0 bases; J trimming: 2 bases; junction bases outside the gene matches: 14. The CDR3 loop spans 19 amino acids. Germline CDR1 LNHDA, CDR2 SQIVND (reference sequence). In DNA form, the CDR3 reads TGTGCCAGTAGTATAGACCCCCCGGGACAGGGCCAGGAAACCTACGAGCAGTACTTC. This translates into CASSIDPPGQGQETYEQYF.

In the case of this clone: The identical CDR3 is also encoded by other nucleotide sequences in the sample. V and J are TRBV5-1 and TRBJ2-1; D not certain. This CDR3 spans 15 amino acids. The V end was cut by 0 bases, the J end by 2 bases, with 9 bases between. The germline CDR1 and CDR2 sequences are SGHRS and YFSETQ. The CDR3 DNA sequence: TGCGCCAGCAGCTTGGCGGTGGGGACCTACAATGAGCAGTTCTTC. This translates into CASSLAVGTYNEQFF.

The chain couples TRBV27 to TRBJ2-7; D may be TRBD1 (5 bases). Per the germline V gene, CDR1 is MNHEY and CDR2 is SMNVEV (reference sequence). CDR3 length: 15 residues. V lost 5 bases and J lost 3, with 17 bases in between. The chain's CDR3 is CASSRRDRGDYEQYF. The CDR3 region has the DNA TGTGCCAGCAGTCGACGAGATAGGGGTGACTACGAGCAGTACTTC.

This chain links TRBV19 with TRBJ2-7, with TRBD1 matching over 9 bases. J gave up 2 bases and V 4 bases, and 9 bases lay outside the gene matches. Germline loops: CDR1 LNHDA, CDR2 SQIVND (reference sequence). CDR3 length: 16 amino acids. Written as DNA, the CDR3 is TGTGCCAGTAGTACGCAAGACAGGGGGTCCCCCTACGAGCAGTACTTC. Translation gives CASSTQDRGSPYEQYF.

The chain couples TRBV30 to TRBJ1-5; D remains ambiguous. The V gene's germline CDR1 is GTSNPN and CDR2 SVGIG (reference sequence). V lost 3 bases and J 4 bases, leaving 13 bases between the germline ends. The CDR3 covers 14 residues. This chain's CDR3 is CAWSEGGLNQPQHF. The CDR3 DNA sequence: TGTGCCTGGAGCGAGGGAGGTTTGAATCAGCCCCAGCATTTT.

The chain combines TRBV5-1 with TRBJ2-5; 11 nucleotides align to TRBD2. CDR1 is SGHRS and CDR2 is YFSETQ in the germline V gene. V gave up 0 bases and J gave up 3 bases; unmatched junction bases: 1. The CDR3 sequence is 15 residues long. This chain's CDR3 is CASSLATSGKETQYF. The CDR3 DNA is TGCGCCAGCAGCTTGGCGACTAGCGGGAAAGAGACCCAGTACTTC.

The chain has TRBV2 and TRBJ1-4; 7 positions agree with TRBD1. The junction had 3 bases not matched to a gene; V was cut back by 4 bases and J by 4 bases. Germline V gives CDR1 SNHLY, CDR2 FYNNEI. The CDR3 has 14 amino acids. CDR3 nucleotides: TGTGCCAGCAGTGGGGGACAGTATAATGAAAAACTGTTTTTT. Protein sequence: CASSGGQYNEKLFF.

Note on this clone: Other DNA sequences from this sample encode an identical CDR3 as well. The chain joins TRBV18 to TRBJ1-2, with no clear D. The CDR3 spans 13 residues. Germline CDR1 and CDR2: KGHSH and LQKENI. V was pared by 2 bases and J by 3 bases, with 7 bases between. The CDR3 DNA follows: TGTGCCAGCTCACCAAGCCCCGACTATGGCTACACCTTC. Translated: CASSPSPDYGYTF.

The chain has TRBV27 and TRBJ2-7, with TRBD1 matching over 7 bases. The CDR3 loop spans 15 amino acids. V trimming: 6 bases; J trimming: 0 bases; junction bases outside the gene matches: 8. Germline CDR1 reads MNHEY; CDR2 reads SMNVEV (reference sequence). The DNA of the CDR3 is TGTGCCAGCAGCCCGGGACAGATCAACTCCTACGAGCAGTACTTC. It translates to CASSPGQINSYEQYF.

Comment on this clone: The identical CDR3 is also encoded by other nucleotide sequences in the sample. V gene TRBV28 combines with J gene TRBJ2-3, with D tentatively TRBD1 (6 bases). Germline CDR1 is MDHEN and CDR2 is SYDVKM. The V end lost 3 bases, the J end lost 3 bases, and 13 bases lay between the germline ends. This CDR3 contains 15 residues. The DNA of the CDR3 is TGTGCCAGCAGTTTGGCAGGGGCGCGGACAGATACGCAGTATTTT. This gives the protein CASSLAGARTDTQYF.

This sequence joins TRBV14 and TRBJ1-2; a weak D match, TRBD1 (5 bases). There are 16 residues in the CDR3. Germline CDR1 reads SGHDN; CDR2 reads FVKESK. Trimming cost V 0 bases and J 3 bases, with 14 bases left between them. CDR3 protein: CASSQDGAGFHYGYTF. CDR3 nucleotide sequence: TGTGCCAGCAGCCAAGATGGGGCGGGGTTTCACTATGGCTACACCTTC.

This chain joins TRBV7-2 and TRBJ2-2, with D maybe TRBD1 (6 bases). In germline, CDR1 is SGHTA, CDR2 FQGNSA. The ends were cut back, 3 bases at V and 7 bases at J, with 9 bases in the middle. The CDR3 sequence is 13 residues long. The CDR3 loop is CASSLKQGGELFF. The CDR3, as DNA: TGTGCCAGCAGCTTGAAACAGGGCGGGGAGCTGTTTTTT.

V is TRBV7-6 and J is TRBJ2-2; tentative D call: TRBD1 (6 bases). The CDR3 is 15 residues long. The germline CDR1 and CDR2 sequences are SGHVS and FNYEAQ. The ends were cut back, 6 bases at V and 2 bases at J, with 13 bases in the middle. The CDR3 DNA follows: TGTGCCAGCAGAGCAGTCAGGGGCAACACCGGGGAGCTGTTTTTT. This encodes CASRAVRGNTGELFF.

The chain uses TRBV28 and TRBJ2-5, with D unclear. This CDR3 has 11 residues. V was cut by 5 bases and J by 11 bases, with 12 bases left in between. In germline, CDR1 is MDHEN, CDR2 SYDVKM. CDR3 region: CASSQTLRQYF. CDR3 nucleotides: TGTGCCAGCAGTCAGACCTTGCGGCAGTACTTC.

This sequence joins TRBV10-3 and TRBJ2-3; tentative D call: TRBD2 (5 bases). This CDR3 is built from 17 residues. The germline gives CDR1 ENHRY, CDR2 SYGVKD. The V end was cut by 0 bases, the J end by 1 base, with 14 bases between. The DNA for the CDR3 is TGTGCCATCAGTGAGTCGACTATCGGGCGGGGCACAGATACGCAGTATTTT. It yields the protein CAISESTIGRGTDTQYF.

CDR3 in DNA: TGTGCCAGCAGCAGTCTAGCGCAGTCCTACAATGAGCAGTTCTTC. Amino acid sequence: CASSSLAQSYNEQFF. The genes are TRBV9 and TRBJ2-1; tentative D call: TRBD2 (6 bases). Germline-derived CDR1 and CDR2 are SGDLS and YYNGEE. This CDR3 has 15 residues. Trimming pared 4 bases from V and 1 base from J, leaving 12 bases between.

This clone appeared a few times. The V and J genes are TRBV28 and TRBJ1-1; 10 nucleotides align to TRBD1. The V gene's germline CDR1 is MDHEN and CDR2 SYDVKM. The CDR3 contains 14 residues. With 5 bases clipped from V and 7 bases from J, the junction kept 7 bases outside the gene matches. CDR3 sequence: CASSPRQGASEAFF. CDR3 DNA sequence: TGTGCCAGCAGTCCACGACAGGGGGCCAGTGAAGCTTTCTTT.

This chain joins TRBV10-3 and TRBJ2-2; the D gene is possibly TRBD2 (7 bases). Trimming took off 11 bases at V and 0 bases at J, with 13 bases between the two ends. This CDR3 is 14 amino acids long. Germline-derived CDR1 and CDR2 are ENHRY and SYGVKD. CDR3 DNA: TGTGCCTCGTGGGGGGGCCCGAACACCGGGGAGCTGTTTTTT. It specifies CASWGGPNTGELFF.

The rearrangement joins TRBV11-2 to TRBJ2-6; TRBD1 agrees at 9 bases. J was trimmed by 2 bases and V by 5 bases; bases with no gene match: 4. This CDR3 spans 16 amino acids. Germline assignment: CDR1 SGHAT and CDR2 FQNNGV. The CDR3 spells CASSRRTGAGANVLTF. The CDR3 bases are TGTGCCAGCAGCCGACGGACAGGGGCTGGGGCCAACGTCCTGACTTTC.

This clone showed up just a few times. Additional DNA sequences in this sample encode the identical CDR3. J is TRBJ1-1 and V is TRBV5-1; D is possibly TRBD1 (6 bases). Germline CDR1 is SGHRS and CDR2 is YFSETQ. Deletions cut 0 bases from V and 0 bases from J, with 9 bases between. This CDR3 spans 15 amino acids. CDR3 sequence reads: CASSLVGGMNTEAFF. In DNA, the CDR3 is TGCGCCAGCAGCTTGGTAGGGGGAATGAACACTGAAGCTTTCTTT.

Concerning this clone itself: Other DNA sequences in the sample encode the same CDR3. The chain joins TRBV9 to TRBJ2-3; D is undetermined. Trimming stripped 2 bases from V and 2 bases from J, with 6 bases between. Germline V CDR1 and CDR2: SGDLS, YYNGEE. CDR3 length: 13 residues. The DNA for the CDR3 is TGTGCCAGCAGCGTCAGCATCACAGATACGCAGTATTTT. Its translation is CASSVSITDTQYF.

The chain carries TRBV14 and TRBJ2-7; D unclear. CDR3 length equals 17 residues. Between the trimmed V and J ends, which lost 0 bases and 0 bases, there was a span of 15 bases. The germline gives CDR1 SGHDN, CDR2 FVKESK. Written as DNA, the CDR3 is TGTGCCAGCAGCCAAGATAGAGGCAGCCAAGGCTCCTACGAGCAGTACTTC. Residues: CASSQDRGSQGSYEQYF.

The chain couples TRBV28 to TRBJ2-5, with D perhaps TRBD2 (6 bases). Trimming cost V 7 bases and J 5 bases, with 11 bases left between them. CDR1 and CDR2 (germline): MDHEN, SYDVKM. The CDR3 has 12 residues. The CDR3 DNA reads TGTGCCAGCACGGGAGTTTGGGAGACCCAGTACTTC. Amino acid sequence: CASTGVWETQYF.

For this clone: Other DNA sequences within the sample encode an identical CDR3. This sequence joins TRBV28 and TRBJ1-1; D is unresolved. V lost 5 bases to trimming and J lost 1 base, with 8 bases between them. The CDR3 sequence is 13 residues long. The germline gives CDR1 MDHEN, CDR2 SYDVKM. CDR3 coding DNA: TGTGCCAGCAGTCCGCGGGCGAACACTGAAGCTTTCTTT. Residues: CASSPRANTEAFF.

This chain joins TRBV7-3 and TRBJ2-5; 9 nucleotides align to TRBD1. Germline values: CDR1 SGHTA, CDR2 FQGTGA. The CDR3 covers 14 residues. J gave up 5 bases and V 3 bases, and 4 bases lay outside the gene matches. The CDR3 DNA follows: TGTGCCAGCAGCTTCACGGGACAGGGTGAGACCCAGTACTTC. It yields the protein CASSFTGQGETQYF. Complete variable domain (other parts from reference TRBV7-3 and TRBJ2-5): GAGVSQTPSNKVTEKGKYVELRCDPISGHTALYWYRQSLGQGPEFLIYFQGTGAADDSGLPNDRFFAVRPEGSVSTLKIQRTERGDSAVYLCASSFTGQGETQYFGPGTRLLVL.

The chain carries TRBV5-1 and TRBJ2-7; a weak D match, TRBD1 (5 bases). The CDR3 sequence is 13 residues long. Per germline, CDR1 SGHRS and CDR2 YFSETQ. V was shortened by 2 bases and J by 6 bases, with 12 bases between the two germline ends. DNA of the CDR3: TGCGCCAGCAGCTTAGCTACAGGAACCGAGCAGTACTTC. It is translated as CASSLATGTEQYF. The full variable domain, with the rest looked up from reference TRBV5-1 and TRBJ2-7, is KAGVTQTPRYLIKTRGQQVTLSCSPISGHRSVSWYQQTPGQGLQFLFEYFSETQRNKGNFPGRFSGRQFSNSRSEMNVSTLELGDSALYLCASSLATGTEQYFGPGTRLTVT.

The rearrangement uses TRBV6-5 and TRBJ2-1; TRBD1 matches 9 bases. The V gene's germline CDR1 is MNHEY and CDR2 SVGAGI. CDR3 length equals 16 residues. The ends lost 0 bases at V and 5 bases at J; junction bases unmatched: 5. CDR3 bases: TGTGCCAGCAGTTACTCTAGGACAGGGGAGGACAATGAGCAGTTCTTC. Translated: CASSYSRTGEDNEQFF.

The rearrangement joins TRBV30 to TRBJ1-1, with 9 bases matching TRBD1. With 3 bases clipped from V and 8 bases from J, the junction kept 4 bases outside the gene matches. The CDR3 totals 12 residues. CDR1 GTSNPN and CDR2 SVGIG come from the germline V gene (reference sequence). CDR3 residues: CAWSEGQGEAFF. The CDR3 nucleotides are TGTGCCTGGAGCGAGGGACAGGGCGAAGCTTTCTTT.

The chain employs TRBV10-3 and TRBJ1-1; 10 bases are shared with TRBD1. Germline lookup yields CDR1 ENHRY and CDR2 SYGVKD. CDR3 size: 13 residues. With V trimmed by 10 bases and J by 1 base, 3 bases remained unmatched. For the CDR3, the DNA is TGTGCCACGACAGGGGGCGAGAACACTGAAGCTTTCTTT. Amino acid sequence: CATTGGENTEAFF.

The CDR3 DNA is TGTGCCAGCAAAGCCGGGACTAGCGGGAGTCAGGAGTACTTC. It specifies CASKAGTSGSQEYF. The chain couples TRBV2 to TRBJ2-5, with TRBD2 matching over 14 bases. The V segment lost 7 bases and the J segment 12 bases; nucleotides outside the gene matches: 10. Germline loops: CDR1 SNHLY, CDR2 FYNNEI. This CDR3 contains 14 residues.

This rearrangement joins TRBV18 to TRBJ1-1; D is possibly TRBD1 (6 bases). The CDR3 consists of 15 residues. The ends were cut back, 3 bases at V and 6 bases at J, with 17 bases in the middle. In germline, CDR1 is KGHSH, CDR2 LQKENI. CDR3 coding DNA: TGTGCCAGCTCACCCCTGGGGGAGGGGGACTCTGAAGCTTTCTTT. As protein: CASSPLGEGDSEAFF. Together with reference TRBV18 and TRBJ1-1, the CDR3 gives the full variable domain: NAGVMQNPRHLVRRRGQEARLRCSPMKGHSHVYWYRQLPEEGLKFMVYLQKENIIDESGMPKERFSAEFPKEGPSILRIQQVVRGDSAAYFCASSPLGEGDSEAFFGQGTRLTVV.